This TCR beta chain was captured by sequencing in a study of control samples from healthy donors and cancer patients. Profiling relied on immunoSEQ multiplex PCR, and the TCRdb table lists in-frame clones only, not all of them. Seen here are about 140,000 clones, roughly 92% observed once, and the top ten hold around 10%. The sample consisted of blood. This TCR came from a man aged 25-45 years in good health.

The CDR3 sequence: CASSRTGVRSNQPQHF. CDR3 bases: TGTGCCAGCAGCAGGACAGGGGTACGGAGCAATCAGCCCCAGCATTTT. J is TRBJ1-5 and V is TRBV27, with TRBD1 matching 9 bases. Per germline, CDR1 MNHEY and CDR2 SMNVEV (reference sequence). The CDR3 has 16 amino acids. V lost 6 bases, J lost 1 base, and 7 bases stayed unmatched.